These 14 T cell receptor beta chains share one sample of origin, sequenced in a study of radiotherapy plus CTLA-4 blockade in lung cancer. The protocol was immunoSEQ multiplex PCR, while the TCRdb copy is restricted to in-frame clones and leaves out a portion. The table lists about 120,000 clones, just under 80% of them singletons. This specimen consisted of peripheral blood, obtained from a patient treated with radiotherapy plus ipilimumab. All receptors come from a human donor with non-small cell lung cancer who had a partial response to radiotherapy plus ipilimumab.

Note on this clone: An end of the junction differs from the germline gene, which may be a read error. The chain's CDR3 is CASSRGQTNRHTDTRYF. The CDR3 nucleotides are TGTGCCAGCAGCCGCGGACAGACCAACCGGCACACAGATACGCGGTATTTT. The chain uses TRBV9 and TRBJ2-3, with a possible D match to TRBD1 (6 bases). Germline V CDR1 and CDR2: SGDLS, YYNGEE. This CDR3 has 17 amino acids. The full variable domain, with the rest looked up from reference TRBV9 and TRBJ2-3, is DSGVTQTPKHLITATGQRVTLRCSPRSGDLSVYWYQQSLDQGLQFLIQYYNGEERAKGNILERFSAQQFPDLHSELNLSSLELGDSALYFCASSRGQTNRHTDTRYFGPGTRLTVL.

The chain has TRBV30 and TRBJ2-2; 7 bases agree with TRBD2. This CDR3 contains 16 residues. In germline, CDR1 is GTSNPN, CDR2 SVGIG (reference sequence). J lost 1 base, V lost 0 bases, and 5 bases had no gene match. The CDR3 bases are TGTGCCTGGAGTGTACTGCCGGGAGGGAACACCGGGGAGCTGTTTTTT. Protein product: CAWSVLPGGNTGELFF.

The V and J genes are TRBV7-8 and TRBJ2-1; TRBD2 matches at 13 bases. Germline lookup yields CDR1 SGHVS and CDR2 FQNEAQ. The CDR3 is 18 amino acids. Trimming took 5 bases from V and 2 from J; bases not matched to a gene: 9. The CDR3 region has the DNA TGTGCCAGCAGCCGACGGACTAGCGGGAGTGAAACCTACAATGAGCAGTTCTTC. Amino acids: CASSRRTSGSETYNEQFF.

The J gene is TRBJ2-1, the V gene TRBV7-8; the D gene is possibly TRBD1 (5 bases). Germline-derived CDR1 and CDR2 are SGHVS and FQNEAQ. Between the trimmed V and J ends, which lost 2 bases and 0 bases, there was a span of 8 bases. The length of the CDR3 is 15 residues. CDR3 amino acids: CASSLRQGSYNEQFF. Written as DNA, the CDR3 is TGTGCCAGCAGCTTAAGGCAGGGCTCCTACAATGAGCAGTTCTTC.

The chain is built from TRBV19 and TRBJ1-5, with D perhaps matching TRBD1 (5 bases). The CDR3 loop spans 12 amino acids. V was trimmed by 4 bases and J by 5 bases, leaving 6 bases between them. Per the germline V gene, CDR1 is LNHDA and CDR2 is SQIVND (reference sequence). The CDR3 spells CASSTGYQPQHF. CDR3 DNA sequence: TGTGCCAGTAGTACAGGGTATCAGCCCCAGCATTTT.

The CDR3 sequence is CASSLHGQGARTNEKLFF. CDR3 bases: TGTGCCAGCAGCTTGCACGGACAGGGGGCGCGTACTAATGAAAAACTGTTTTTT. The chain couples TRBV5-4 to TRBJ1-4; TRBD1 agrees at 11 bases. CDR3 length: 18 residues. J lost 2 bases, V lost 1 base, and 7 bases had no gene match. In germline, CDR1 is SGHNT, CDR2 YYREEE (reference sequence).

The rearrangement links TRBV28 to TRBJ2-1, with 9 nucleotides matching TRBD1. Germline values: CDR1 MDHEN, CDR2 SYDVKM. Trimming at V came to 8 bases and at J to 7 bases, leaving 6 bases not matched to a gene. The CDR3 runs 13 residues. The CDR3 sequence: CASFGQGRNEQFF. Written as DNA, the CDR3 is TGTGCCAGCTTCGGACAGGGGAGGAATGAGCAGTTCTTC.

The rearrangement uses TRBV7-3 and TRBJ2-5; tentative D call: TRBD1 (6 bases). Germline assignment: CDR1 SGHTA and CDR2 FQGTGA. The CDR3 runs 15 residues. V was pared by 5 bases and J by 0 bases, with 13 bases between. CDR3: CASSAGQGYQETQYF. CDR3 in DNA: TGTGCCAGCAGCGCTGGGCAGGGGTACCAAGAGACCCAGTACTTC.

J is TRBJ2-1 and V is TRBV7-9, with 7 nucleotides matching TRBD2. The CDR3 contains 14 residues. Germline V CDR1 and CDR2: SEHNR, FQNEAQ (reference sequence). V shed 6 bases and J 5 bases; nucleotides not matched to a gene: 7. The CDR3 bases are TGTGCCAGCAGTTCAGGGAGGGCGGACAATGAGCAGTTCTTC. Its translation: CASSSGRADNEQFF.

As regards this clone: Relative to the germline gene, one junction end is altered; a read error may explain this. The chain uses TRBV4-3 and TRBJ2-1; 10 nucleotides align to TRBD2. The CDR3 consists of 16 residues. Germline V gene data show CDR1 as LGHNA and CDR2 as YSLEER. CDR3: CASSLWESGRGNEQFF. CDR3 DNA sequence: TGCGCCAGTAGCCTTTGGGAGAGCGGGAGGGGCAATGAGCAGTTCTTC.

The chain has TRBV18 and TRBJ1-2; D possibly corresponds to TRBD1 (6 bases). With 2 bases removed from V and 8 bases from J, the gap between germline ends came to 21 bases. The CDR3 sequence is 16 residues long. CDR1 is KGHSH, CDR2 LQKENI, per germline. The CDR3 DNA reads TGTGCCAGCTCACCAGTAAAGCAGGGGACAAGTCGCGGCTACACCTTC. As protein: CASSPVKQGTSRGYTF.

This chain uses TRBV28 with TRBJ1-3, with D possibly matching TRBD1 (5 bases). Trimming pared 6 bases from V and 3 bases from J, leaving 15 bases between. The CDR3 runs to 15 residues. Germline V CDR1 and CDR2: MDHEN, SYDVKM. In nucleotides, the CDR3 is TGTGCCAGCAGCAATCGGACACCCGTTGGAAACACCATATATTTT. The encoded protein is CASSNRTPVGNTIYF.

V is TRBV30 and J is TRBJ1-2; 11 bases map to TRBD1. This CDR3 contains 15 residues. With 0 bases clipped from V and 5 bases from J, the junction kept 5 bases outside the gene matches. Germline V CDR1 and CDR2: GTSNPN, SVGIG (reference sequence). In nucleotides, the CDR3 is TGTGCCTGGAGTGTTAGGACAGGGGGCCGGTATGGCTACACCTTC. Its translation: CAWSVRTGGRYGYTF.

The chain couples TRBV20-1 to TRBJ1-1; possibly TRBD1 for D (6 bases). V was cut by 6 bases and J by 11 bases, with 13 bases left in between. CDR3 size: 10 residues. Per the germline V gene, CDR1 is DFQATT and CDR2 is SNEGSKA (reference sequence). The CDR3 DNA is TGCAGTGCCTTCAGGGGTCGGGCTTTCTTT. It encodes CSAFRGRAFF.